This T cell receptor (beta chain) was sequenced for a study of human T cells and chemical hapten exposure. Regarding this clonotype: Its antigen is undetermined.

Germline loops: CDR1 MNHEY, CDR2 SMNVEV (reference sequence). V lost 4 bases, J lost 7 bases, and 8 bases lay in between. The CDR3 length is 13 residues. Time point reported: healthy volunteer bleed at 2 weeks. The authors extracted total RNA from unfractionated whole blood. The library put unique molecular identifiers onto individual cDNA molecules. The authors' processing: Counts of TCRs in each sample centred on a median of about 95,000 and extended from approximately 20,000 to 700,000. In TCRdb, the RACE reads were re-called with MiXCR into one record per CDR3 protein. The V and J calls shown here were made by TCRdb, not taken from the authors' results. The sample has about 130,000 distinct CDR3 sequences, roughly 9% seen once. General study results and limits: TCRs at high frequency, those above 1 in 1000, did not change with DPC sensitization.

This TCR came from a male donor in good health. Some clones in this sample may be carry-over from other donors' samples. The genes are TRBV27 and TRBJ1-6; no clear D. Sequenced: whole blood. The CDR3 reads CASSSGGNSPLHF. In DNA, the CDR3 is TGTGCCAGCAGTTCGGGCGGCAATTCACCCCTCCACTTT.